The 7 T cell receptor beta chains below were found in one sample sequenced in a study of blood T cell repertoires in COVID-19. Data came from immunoSEQ multiplex PCR; TCRdb stores just in-frame clones and leaves some out. The data contain some 400,000 clones, roughly 80% of them singletons. Specimen: peripheral blood. All receptors come from a human donor with acute or convalescent COVID-19. The donor label of this sample is uncertain.

V gene TRBV7-2 combines with J gene TRBJ1-1; D is undetermined. This CDR3 is 12 amino acids long. The germline V gene encodes CDR1 SGHTA and CDR2 FQGNSA. V gave up 2 bases and J gave up 6 bases, with 7 bases separating them. Here the CDR3 reads CASSLRTAEAFF. The CDR3 region has the DNA TGTGCCAGCAGCTTACGCACTGCTGAAGCTTTCTTT. The full variable domain, its missing parts supplied by reference TRBV7-2 and TRBJ1-1, is GAGVSQSPSNKVTEKGKDVELRCDPISGHTALYWYRQSLGQGLEFLIYFQGNSAPDKSGLPSDRFSAERTGGSVSTLTIQRTQQEDSAVYLCASSLRTAEAFFGQGTRLTVV.

Concerning this clone: An end of the junction differs from the germline gene, which may be a read error. The rearrangement joins TRBV6-5 to TRBJ1-1; D is uncertain. There are 13 residues in the CDR3. The germline V gene encodes CDR1 MNHEY and CDR2 SVGAGI. The CDR3 nucleotides are TGTGCCAGCAGTTACATGGGGTGGACTGGAGCTTTCTTT. Its translation: CASSYMGWTGAFF.

This clone appeared a few times. The chain carries TRBV7-9 and TRBJ1-2; D is undetermined. V shed 0 bases and J shed 5 bases, with 16 bases lying between them. The CDR3 length is 16 residues. The germline gives CDR1 SEHNR, CDR2 FQNEAQ (reference sequence). The CDR3 coding sequence is TGTGCCAGCAGCTTAGCGCCCGCCGGAGGGCGGTATGGCTACACCTTC. It codes for CASSLAPAGGRYGYTF.

This chain uses TRBV18 with TRBJ2-1; D ambiguous. V gave up 1 base and J gave up 8 bases, with 6 bases separating them. CDR1 is KGHSH and CDR2 is LQKENI in the germline V gene. CDR3 length equals 12 residues. CDR3 nucleotides: TGTGCCAGCTCACCACTCCGCGATGAGCAGTTCTTC. Its protein is CASSPLRDEQFF. Based on the CDR3 plus reference TRBV18 and TRBJ2-1, the full variable domain is NAGVMQNPRHLVRRRGQEARLRCSPMKGHSHVYWYRQLPEEGLKFMVYLQKENIIDESGMPKERFSAEFPKEGPSILRIQQVVRGDSAAYFCASSPLRDEQFFGPGTRLTVL.

The chain uses TRBV18 and TRBJ1-5; D is ambiguous. V lost 3 bases and J 7 bases, leaving 10 bases between the germline ends. From germline, CDR1 is KGHSH and CDR2 LQKENI. This CDR3 comprises 13 residues. In DNA form, the CDR3 reads TGTGCCAGCTCACCGCGGGAGGGCCAGCCCCAGCATTTT. Translation gives CASSPREGQPQHF.

The chain is built from TRBV2 and TRBJ2-6, with 10 bases aligning to TRBD1. CDR1 and CDR2 from the germline V gene are SNHLY and FYNNEI. This CDR3 contains 18 residues. V was clipped by 6 bases and J by 3 bases; unmatched bases: 11. The CDR3 coding sequence is TGTGCCAGCAGGAGATCCGGGACAGGGGAAGGTGGGGCCAACGTCCTGACTTTC. Its protein product is CASRRSGTGEGGANVLTF.

This clone has a single count. This sequence joins TRBV2 and TRBJ1-1, with a tentative D call TRBD1 (5 bases). The CDR3 runs to 14 residues. Trimming removed 7 bases from V and 0 bases from J, with 12 bases in between. The germline V gene has CDR1 SNHLY and CDR2 FYNNEI. This CDR3 reads CASNGGDMNTEAFF. In nucleotides, the CDR3 is TGTGCCAGCAACGGGGGAGACATGAACACTGAAGCTTTCTTT.